Each of the 25 T cell receptor beta chains below was sequenced from the same sample in a study of early T cells in non-severe SARS-CoV-2 infection. TCRdb reprocessed the 5' RACE reads with MiXCR, giving one entry per CDR3 protein. The table records about 80,000 distinct CDR3 sequences, 9.5% to 15% of them present only once. Sequenced input: whole blood. These receptors all stem from an adult who was a healthcare worker with PCR-confirmed SARS-CoV-2 infection or an uninfected control (not recorded which).

The V gene is TRBV10-3, the J gene TRBJ1-1; the D gene is possibly TRBD1 (5 bases). The CDR3 loop spans 14 amino acids. V was shortened by 3 bases and J by 5 bases, with 13 bases between the two germline ends. Per germline, CDR1 ENHRY and CDR2 SYGVKD. The CDR3 protein is CAISEVGAVTEAFF. The DNA for the CDR3 is TGTGCCATCAGTGAAGTAGGGGCGGTGACTGAAGCTTTCTTT.

This clonotype was counted ten times or more. V and J are TRBV5-4 and TRBJ2-2, with TRBD2 matching 7 bases. Trimming removed 4 bases from V and 7 bases from J; junction bases left unmatched: 7. From germline, CDR1 is SGHNT and CDR2 YYREEE (reference sequence). CDR3 length equals 14 residues. Here the CDR3 DNA reads TGTGCCAGCAGCATCAAACTAGCGAGCGGGGAGCTGTTTTTT. It is translated as CASSIKLASGELFF.

The sample holds many counts of this clonotype. The gene calls are TRBV4-1 and TRBJ2-1; D gene uncertain. V was clipped by 2 bases and J by 10 bases, with 15 bases between them. The CDR3 is 14 residues long. Germline V gives CDR1 MGHRA, CDR2 YSYEKL. The DNA for the CDR3 is TGCGCCAGCAGCCAACCCGGCCCGGCCGTCGAGCAGTTCTTC. It yields the protein CASSQPGPAVEQFF.

This clonotype was recorded a few times. The chain uses TRBV7-6 and TRBJ2-1; TRBD2 matches at 10 bases. The trim removed 1 base at V and 3 bases at J, leaving 3 bases unmatched. The germline V gene encodes CDR1 SGHVS and CDR2 FNYEAQ. The length of the CDR3 is 16 residues. CDR3 in amino acids: CASSLVPSGSYNEQFF. The CDR3 DNA sequence: TGTGCCAGCAGCTTAGTGCCTAGCGGGAGCTACAATGAGCAGTTCTTC.

The chain carries TRBV5-4 and TRBJ1-6; no firm D call. CDR1 is SGHNT, CDR2 YYREEE, per germline (reference sequence). Trimming pared 4 bases from V and 5 bases from J, leaving 16 bases between. This CDR3 is 16 amino acids long. CDR3 coding DNA: TGTGCCAGCAGCCAAGGGCCCACCAATAATAATTCACCCCTCCACTTT. It codes for CASSQGPTNNNSPLHF. The entire variable domain, with the rest obtained from reference TRBV5-4 and TRBJ1-6, is as follows: ETGVTQSPTHLIKTRGQQVTLRCSSQSGHNTVSWYQQALGQGPQFIFQYYREEENGRGNFPPRFSGLQFPNYSSELNVNALELDDSALYLCASSQGPTNNNSPLHFGNGTRLTVT.

The chain employs TRBV3-1 and TRBJ2-3; 9 bases fit TRBD2. Germline V gene lookup returns CDR1 LGHDT and CDR2 YNNKEL (reference sequence). This CDR3 comprises 16 residues. The junction had 7 bases not matched to a gene; V was cut back by 4 bases and J by 2 bases. The CDR3 loop is CASSRSAGGLTDTQYF. CDR3 DNA: TGTGCCAGCAGCCGATCAGCGGGAGGCCTCACAGATACGCAGTATTTT.

The sample holds a few counts of this clonotype. This rearrangement joins TRBV20-1 to TRBJ1-1, with D tentatively TRBD1 (6 bases). The V and J ends lost 4 bases and 0 bases respectively, with 12 bases between them. The V gene's germline CDR1 is DFQATT and CDR2 SNEGSKA (reference sequence). The CDR3 spans 14 residues. CDR3 sequence: CSATKGGMNTEAFF. The CDR3 nucleotides read TGCAGTGCTACAAAGGGGGGTATGAACACTGAAGCTTTCTTT.

This clonotype was observed a handful of times. The chain is built from TRBV27 and TRBJ2-7, with D unclear. The CDR3 runs to 14 residues. V gave up 5 bases and J gave up 0 bases, with 11 bases separating them. Germline V gene lookup returns CDR1 MNHEY and CDR2 SMNVEV (reference sequence). CDR3 sequence reads: CASSHGSSSYEQYF. The DNA for the CDR3 is TGTGCCAGCAGTCACGGGTCTAGCTCCTACGAGCAGTACTTC.

This chain uses TRBV4-1 with TRBJ2-2, with unresolved D. CDR3 length: 13 residues. Germline V gives CDR1 MGHRA, CDR2 YSYEKL. Trimming took off 2 bases at V and 6 bases at J, with 7 bases between the two ends. The CDR3, as DNA: TGCGCCAGCAGCCAACTACGGGCCGGGGAGCTGTTTTTT. Its protein product is CASSQLRAGELFF.

The chain links TRBV7-9 to TRBJ2-5; 9 nucleotides match TRBD2. Germline CDR1 is SEHNR and CDR2 is FQNEAQ (reference sequence). This CDR3 contains 15 residues. Germline trimming cut 6 bases from V and 2 bases from J; bases unmatched to any gene: 7. The CDR3 protein is CASRRAGGIQETQYF. The DNA for the CDR3 is TGTGCCAGCAGGCGCGCGGGGGGGATTCAAGAGACCCAGTACTTC.

This clonotype was seen only a few times. The chain joins TRBV7-9 to TRBJ2-1; D remains ambiguous. The CDR3 contains 11 residues. Trimming shortened V by 3 bases and J by 6 bases, and 3 bases separated the two germline ends. CDR1 is SEHNR, CDR2 FQNEAQ, per germline (reference sequence). CDR3 residues: CASSFINEQFF. The CDR3 region has the DNA TGTGCCAGCAGCTTCATCAATGAGCAGTTCTTC.

This sequence joins TRBV20-1 and TRBJ2-5; 8 bases agree with TRBD2. Trimming at V came to 3 bases and at J to 4 bases, leaving 13 bases not matched to a gene. CDR3 length equals 16 residues. Germline CDR1 and CDR2: DFQATT and SNEGSKA (reference sequence). The CDR3: CSASELADRGRETQYF. The CDR3 bases are TGCAGTGCTAGCGAACTAGCGGACAGAGGACGAGAGACCCAGTACTTC.

This clonotype was seen a handful of times. The chain recombines TRBV12-3 or TRBV12-4 with TRBJ1-5; a possible D gene is TRBD1 (5 bases). With 6 bases removed from V and 7 bases from J, the gap between germline ends came to 16 bases. The CDR3 loop spans 14 amino acids. CDR3 in amino acids: CASSRNRLRQPQHF. CDR3 coding DNA: TGTGCCAGCAGCAGAAACAGGTTACGACAGCCCCAGCATTTT.

The J gene is TRBJ1-2, the V gene TRBV29-1; no firm D call. Germline V gene lookup returns CDR1 SQVTM and CDR2 ANQGSEA. This CDR3 has 15 residues. CDR3 nucleotide sequence: TGCGCTGCCCCCAAGGGAGAGAGGGCTAACTATGGCTACACCTTC. Amino acid sequence: CAAPKGERANYGYTF. The whole variable domain, remainder taken from reference TRBV29-1 and TRBJ1-2, is SAVISQKPSRDICQRGTSLTIQCQVDSQVTMMFWYRQQPGQSLTLIATANQGSEATYESGFVIDKFPISRPNLTFSTLTVSNMSPEDSSIYLCAAPKGERANYGYTFGSGTRLTVV.

The chain couples TRBV3-1 to TRBJ1-1, with 9 nucleotides matching TRBD1. V shed 2 bases, J shed 6 bases, and the junction held 7 bases outside the gene matches. The CDR3 sequence is 15 residues long. Germline V gene sequence: CDR1 LGHDT, CDR2 YNNKEL (reference sequence). The CDR3: CASSQIQGAGAEAFF. In DNA, the CDR3 is TGTGCCAGCAGCCAAATACAGGGGGCAGGGGCTGAAGCTTTCTTT.

The V call is TRBV12-3 or TRBV12-4, the J call TRBJ1-2; D perhaps matches TRBD1 (5 bases). The ends were cut back, 5 bases at V and 8 bases at J, with 21 bases in the middle. The CDR3 is made up of 15 amino acids. The CDR3 bases are TGTGCCAGCAGTCGCCTCCCCGGGACCTTAATGGGCTACACCTTC. Amino acids: CASSRLPGTLMGYTF.

The chain employs TRBV29-1 and TRBJ1-2; D unclear. Germline V lookup: CDR1 SQVTM, CDR2 ANQGSEA. The CDR3 is 12 amino acids. Deletions cut 6 bases from V and 8 bases from J, with 16 bases between. CDR3 sequence reads: CSVPTPPGGYTF. The CDR3 DNA is TGCAGCGTCCCTACTCCCCCGGGCGGCTACACCTTC.

At least ten counts were recorded for this clonotype. In DNA, the CDR3 is TGTGCCAGCAGTTTATCGACAGGGGAAACCTACAATGAGCAGTTCTTC. Translation gives CASSLSTGETYNEQFF. The V call is TRBV27, the J call TRBJ2-1, with 8 bases that match TRBD1. This CDR3 has 16 residues. Germline V CDR1 and CDR2: MNHEY, SMNVEV (reference sequence). Trimming took 0 bases from V and 2 from J; bases not matched to a gene: 3.

This clonotype was detected ten times or more. The rearrangement uses TRBV5-6 and TRBJ2-6, with 8 positions matching TRBD1. Losses at the gene ends were 4 bases for V and 4 bases for J; bases not matched to a gene: 4. CDR1 SGHDT and CDR2 YYEEEE come from the germline V gene. This CDR3 is built from 15 residues. DNA of the CDR3: TGTGCCAGCAGCCTCAGGGGGCCAGGGGCCAACGTCCTGACTTTC. This codes for CASSLRGPGANVLTF. The whole variable domain, filled in from reference TRBV5-6 and TRBJ2-6, reads DAGVTQSPTHLIKTRGQQVTLRCSPKSGHDTVSWYQQALGQGPQFIFQYYEEEERQRGNFPDRFSGHQFPNYSSELNVNALLLGDSALYLCASSLRGPGANVLTFGAGSRLTVL.

The rearrangement joins TRBV7-2 to TRBJ2-3, with D unclear. V lost 1 base and J 0 bases, leaving 8 bases between the germline ends. This CDR3 is 15 amino acids long. Looked up from germline, CDR1 is SGHTA and CDR2 is FQGNSA. CDR3 sequence (DNA): TGTGCCAGCAGCTTAGGACCGACAAGCACAGATACGCAGTATTTT. Translating it yields CASSLGPTSTDTQYF.

This clonotype appeared a few times. The chain joins TRBV7-9 to TRBJ2-3, with D uncertain. The ends were cut back, 4 bases at V and 2 bases at J, with 13 bases in the middle. This CDR3 has 15 amino acids. CDR1 is SEHNR and CDR2 is FQNEAQ in the germline V gene (reference sequence). The CDR3 nucleotides are TGTGCCAGCAGCTCTCGGGCAGCTATCACAGATACGCAGTATTTT. Protein sequence: CASSSRAAITDTQYF.

This clonotype showed up just a few times. CDR3 residues: CASSLTLQETQYF. Here the CDR3 DNA reads TGTGCCAGCAGCTTAACTCTCCAAGAGACCCAGTACTTC. The J gene is TRBJ2-5, the V gene TRBV7-3; D is ambiguous. The CDR3 contains 13 residues. CDR1 and CDR2 (germline): SGHTA, FQGTGA. V lost 0 bases to trimming and J lost 1 base, with 3 bases between them.

This clonotype was recorded many times. V and J are TRBV7-9 and TRBJ2-3, with TRBD2 as a possible D gene (6 bases). There are 15 residues in the CDR3. Trimming shortened V by 4 bases and J by 3 bases, and 14 bases separated the two germline ends. Looked up from germline, CDR1 is SEHNR and CDR2 is FQNEAQ (reference sequence). The CDR3 reads CASSSPWGETDTQYF. CDR3 DNA: TGTGCCAGCAGCTCCCCCTGGGGGGAAACAGATACGCAGTATTTT.

Only a few counts were recorded for this clonotype. The gene calls are TRBV3-1 and TRBJ2-3, with D perhaps given as TRBD1 or TRBD2 (5 bases each). The length of the CDR3 is 14 residues. The V end lost 3 bases, the J end lost 1 base, and 8 bases lay between the germline ends. Per the germline V gene, CDR1 is LGHDT and CDR2 is YNNKEL (reference sequence). CDR3 region: CASSHGTGTDTQYF. CDR3 sequence (DNA): TGTGCCAGCAGCCATGGGACGGGCACAGATACGCAGTATTTT.

This clonotype was seen many times. This chain connects TRBV27 to TRBJ2-3, with 13 bases fitting TRBD2. Trimming at V came to 1 base and at J to 4 bases, leaving 8 bases not matched to a gene. The CDR3 loop spans 18 amino acids. Germline lookup yields CDR1 MNHEY and CDR2 SMNVEV (reference sequence). The CDR3: CASSLWGLAGLEADTQYF. The DNA for the CDR3 is TGTGCCAGCAGTTTATGGGGACTAGCGGGACTGGAGGCAGATACGCAGTATTTT.